What follows are 9 T cell receptor beta chains derived from one specimen sequenced in a study of blood T cells in healthy people across ages. A second PCR of 7 to 11 cycles used a sample-barcoded 5' primer and a J-beta primer mix. TCRdb re-called the 5' RACE reads through MiXCR, storing one row per CDR3 protein. Of around 1,500,000 distinct CDR3 sequences detected, roughly 30% appear once; the ten largest clones hold roughly 8%. The specimen was blood. The receptors come from a woman in her 30s in good health.

This clonotype was detected many times. The chain couples TRBV29-1 to TRBJ2-1, with D perhaps TRBD2 (5 bases). The CDR3 length is 13 residues. CDR1 and CDR2 from the germline V gene are SQVTM and ANQGSEA. V was clipped by 7 bases and J by 10 bases, with 20 bases between them. CDR3 sequence reads: CSALRTVGLEQFF. CDR3 nucleotides: TGCAGCGCCCTACGGACTGTCGGCTTGGAGCAGTTCTTC.

The chain is built from TRBV12-3 or TRBV12-4 and TRBJ1-5; 7 nucleotides match TRBD1. V shed 2 bases and J 6 bases; nucleotides not matched to a gene: 10. This CDR3 has 16 residues. As DNA, the CDR3 is TGTGCCAGCAGTTTACGACGCAGGGGGGATGGTCAGCCCCAGCATTTT. Translated: CASSLRRRGDGQPQHF.

This clonotype was observed a few times. This chain links TRBV20-1 with TRBJ2-1, with D uncertain. Trimming took off 5 bases at V and 7 bases at J, with 9 bases between the two ends. The CDR3 is 11 amino acids. CDR1 DFQATT and CDR2 SNEGSKA come from the germline V gene (reference sequence). CDR3 DNA: TGCAGTGCTTCTGATCGAAATGAGCAGTTCTTC. Protein product: CSASDRNEQFF.

This clonotype was found many times. The gene calls are TRBV12-3 or TRBV12-4 and TRBJ1-5; no reliable D call. The CDR3 contains 13 residues. Trimming stripped 8 bases from V and 3 bases from J, with 11 bases between. CDR3 nucleotides: TGTGCCAGCGGCCGAAGCCTCAATCAGCCCCAGCATTTT. This sequence encodes CASGRSLNQPQHF.

This clonotype was picked up many times. The chain recombines TRBV6-2 or TRBV6-3 with TRBJ1-2; no clear D gene. V lost 2 bases and J 0 bases, leaving 13 bases between the germline ends. Germline loops: CDR1 MNHEY, CDR2 SVGEGT. CDR3 size: 16 residues. The DNA for the CDR3 is TGTGCCAGCAGTTACCACGGGAAGGGAGCTAACTATGGCTACACCTTC. Translated, it gives CASSYHGKGANYGYTF.

This clonotype was recorded at least ten times. CDR3: CASSLGDGRNIQYF. The CDR3 DNA is TGTGCCAGCAGCTTAGGGGACGGAAGGAACATTCAGTACTTC. The rearrangement links TRBV7-9 to TRBJ2-4; D is tentatively TRBD1 or TRBD2 (5 bases each). The V end lost 1 base, the J end lost 7 bases, and 11 bases lay between the germline ends. This CDR3 is 14 amino acids long. Germline CDR1 and CDR2: SEHNR and FQNEAQ (reference sequence).

This clonotype came up many times. The genes are TRBV20-1 and TRBJ2-1; TRBD1 is a possible D gene (5 bases). The V end was cut by 6 bases, the J end by 0 bases, with 15 bases between. The CDR3 has 15 amino acids. Germline CDR1 DFQATT, CDR2 SNEGSKA (reference sequence). Here the CDR3 reads CSAPDRRSSYNEQFF. For the CDR3, the DNA is TGCAGTGCGCCCGACAGACGGAGCTCCTACAATGAGCAGTTCTTC.

The sample holds a few counts of this clonotype. This chain joins TRBV24-1 and TRBJ2-7, with 8 bases that match TRBD1. V lost 4 bases and J lost 2; bases outside the gene matches: 6. The CDR3 totals 15 residues. CDR1 and CDR2 (germline): KGHDR, SFDVKD. DNA for the CDR3: TGTGCCACCAGTGAATCAGGGGGCAGGACCTACGAGCAGTACTTC. It yields the protein CATSESGGRTYEQYF.

The chain recombines TRBV24-1 with TRBJ2-1; tentative D call: TRBD1 (6 bases). CDR3 length: 14 amino acids. V was pared by 3 bases and J by 7 bases, with 12 bases between. Germline loops: CDR1 KGHDR, CDR2 SFDVKD. The CDR3 coding sequence is TGTGCCACCAGTGATAACAGGGAAAGGAATGAGCAGTTCTTC. Protein: CATSDNRERNEQFF.